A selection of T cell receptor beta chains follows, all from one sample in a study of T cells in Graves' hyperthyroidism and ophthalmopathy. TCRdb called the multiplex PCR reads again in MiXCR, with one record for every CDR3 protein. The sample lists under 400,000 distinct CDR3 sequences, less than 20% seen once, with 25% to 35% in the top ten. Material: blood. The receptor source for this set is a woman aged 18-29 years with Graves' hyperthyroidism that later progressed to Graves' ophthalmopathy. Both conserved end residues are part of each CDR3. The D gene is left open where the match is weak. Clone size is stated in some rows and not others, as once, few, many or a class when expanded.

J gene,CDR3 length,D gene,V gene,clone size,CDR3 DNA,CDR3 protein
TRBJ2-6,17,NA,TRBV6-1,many,TGTGCCAGCAGTGGGGGCTCCCGGGGCGCTGGGGCCAACGTCCTGACTTTC,CASSGGSRGAGANVLTF
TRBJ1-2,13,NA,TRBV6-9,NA,TGTGCCAGCAGATCGACGGACGTCTATGGCTACACCTTC,CASRSTDVYGYTF
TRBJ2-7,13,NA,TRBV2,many,TGTGCCAGCAGTGGAGTGGGGGTCTACGAGCAGTACTTC,CASSGVGVYEQYF
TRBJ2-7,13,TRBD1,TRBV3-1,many,TGTGCCAGCAGCCTAGACAGGGGCGACGAGCAGTACTTC,CASSLDRGDEQYF
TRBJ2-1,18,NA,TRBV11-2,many,TGTGCCAGCAGCTTAGCAATTTTGGACTACCCTTTGGGGAATGAGCAGTTCTTC,CASSLAILDYPLGNEQFF
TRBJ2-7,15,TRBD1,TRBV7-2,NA,TGTGCCAGCAGCTTTAGTCTGGGACAGTCTAACGAGCAGTACTTC,CASSFSLGQSNEQYF
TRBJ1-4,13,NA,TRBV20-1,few,TGCAGTGCTAGAAGAGAATCTAATGAAAAACTGTTTTTT,CSARRESNEKLFF
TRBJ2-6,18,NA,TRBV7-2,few,TGTGCCAGCAGCTCCGTGTCTGGCTACAACCCTGGGGCCAACGTCCTGACTTTC,CASSSVSGYNPGANVLTF
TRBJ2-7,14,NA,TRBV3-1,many,TGTGCCAGCAGCCCATGGGGACGCTTCTACGAGCAGTACTTC,CASSPWGRFYEQYF
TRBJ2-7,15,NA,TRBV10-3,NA,TGTGCCATCAGTGATCCAGCGCGTCCTACCTACGAGCAGTACTTC,CAISDPARPTYEQYF
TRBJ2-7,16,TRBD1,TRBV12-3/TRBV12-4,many,TGTGCCAGCAGTTTAGCGGTAGGACAGGGGACCTACGAGCAGTACTTC,CASSLAVGQGTYEQYF
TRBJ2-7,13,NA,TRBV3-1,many,TGTGCCAGCAGCCTACGTTGGACCTACGAGCAGTACTTC,CASSLRWTYEQYF
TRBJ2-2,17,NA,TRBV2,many,TGTGCCAGCAGTGAGCCCCCCTGGCAGGGGAGCACCGGGGAGCTGTTTTTT,CASSEPPWQGSTGELFF
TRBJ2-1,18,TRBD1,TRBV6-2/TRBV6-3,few,TGTGCCAGCGGAAAAGGGGGGACAGGGGTCCCAATCTACAATGAGCAGTTCTTC,CASGKGGTGVPIYNEQFF
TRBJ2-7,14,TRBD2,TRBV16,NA,TGTGCCAGCAGCCAAGGGACTAGCGTGGGGGAGCAGTACTTC,CASSQGTSVGEQYF
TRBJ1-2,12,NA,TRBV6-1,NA,TGTGCCACCACCGAAGACAACTATGGCTACACCTTC,CATTEDNYGYTF
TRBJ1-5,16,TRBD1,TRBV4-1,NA,TGCGCCAGCAGCCAAGCAAAGACAGGGCACAATCAGCCCCAGCATTTT,CASSQAKTGHNQPQHF
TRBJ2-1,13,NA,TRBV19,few,TGTGCCAGTAGTATAGGGGGTTCGGATGAGCAGTTCTTC,CASSIGGSDEQFF
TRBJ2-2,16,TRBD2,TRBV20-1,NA,TGCAGTGCTAGAGATCTAGCGGGAGGGCCGACCGGGGAGCTGTTTTTT,CSARDLAGGPTGELFF
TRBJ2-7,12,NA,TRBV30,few,TGTGCCTGGGCCGGAAGCGCCTACGAGCAGTACTTC,CAWAGSAYEQYF
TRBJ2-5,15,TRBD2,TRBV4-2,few,TGTGCCAGCAGCCAAGAGGGACTAGCCCGAGAGACCCAGTACTTC,CASSQEGLARETQYF
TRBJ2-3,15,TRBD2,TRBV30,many,TGTGCCTGGAACCCGGGACTAGCGGGAGTCGATACGCAGTATTTT,CAWNPGLAGVDTQYF
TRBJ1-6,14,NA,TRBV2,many,TGTGCCAGCACCAGTTCTGAGGGGAGGCCACCCCTCCACTTT,CASTSSEGRPPLHF